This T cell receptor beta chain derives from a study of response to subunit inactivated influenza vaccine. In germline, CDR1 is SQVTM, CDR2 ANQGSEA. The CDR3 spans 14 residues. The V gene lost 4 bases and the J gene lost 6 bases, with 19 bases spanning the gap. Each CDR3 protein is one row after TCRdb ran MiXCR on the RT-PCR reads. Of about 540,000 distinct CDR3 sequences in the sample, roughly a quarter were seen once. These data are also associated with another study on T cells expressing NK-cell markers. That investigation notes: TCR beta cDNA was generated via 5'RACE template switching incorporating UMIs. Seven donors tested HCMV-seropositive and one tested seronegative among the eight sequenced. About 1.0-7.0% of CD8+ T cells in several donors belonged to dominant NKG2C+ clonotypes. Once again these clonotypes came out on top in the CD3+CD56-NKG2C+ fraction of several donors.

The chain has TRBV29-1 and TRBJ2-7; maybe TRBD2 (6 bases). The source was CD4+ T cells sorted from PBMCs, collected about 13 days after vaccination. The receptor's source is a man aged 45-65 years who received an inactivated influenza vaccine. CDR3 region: CSVGTMTRGGEQYF. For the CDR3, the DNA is TGCAGCGTTGGTACAATGACAAGGGGAGGCGAGCAGTACTTC.